This T cell receptor beta chain was recovered during a study of cytomegalovirus exposure and HLA in healthy donors. Assay used: immunoSEQ multiplex PCR; TCRdb lists only in-frame clones, some missing. The profile shows fewer than 95,000 clones, 94% of them singletons. Trimming removed 10 bases at V and 5 bases at J, with 14 bases between. This CDR3 region has 12 residues. Per germline, CDR1 MDHEN and CDR2 SYDVKM. The chain joins TRBV28 to TRBJ1-2; D not resolved. This sequence originates from a woman between 18 and 29 years old in good health and CMV-seronegative. Sequencing was performed on PBMCs. The DNA of the CDR3 is TGTGCCACCAAGGTCGGGAAATATGGCTACACCTTC. The encoded protein is CATKVGKYGYTF.